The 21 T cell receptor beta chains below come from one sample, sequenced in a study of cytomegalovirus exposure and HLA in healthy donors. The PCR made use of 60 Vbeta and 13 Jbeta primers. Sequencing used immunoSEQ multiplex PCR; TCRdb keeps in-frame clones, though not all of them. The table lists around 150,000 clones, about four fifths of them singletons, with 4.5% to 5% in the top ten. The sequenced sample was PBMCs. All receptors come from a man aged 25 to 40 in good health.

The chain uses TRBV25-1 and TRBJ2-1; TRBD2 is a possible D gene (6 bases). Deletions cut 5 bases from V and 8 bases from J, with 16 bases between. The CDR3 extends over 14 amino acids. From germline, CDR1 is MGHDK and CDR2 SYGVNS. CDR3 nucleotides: TGTGCCAGCAGTAGGAGGGAAGACAGAGATGAGCAGTTCTTC. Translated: CASSRREDRDEQFF.

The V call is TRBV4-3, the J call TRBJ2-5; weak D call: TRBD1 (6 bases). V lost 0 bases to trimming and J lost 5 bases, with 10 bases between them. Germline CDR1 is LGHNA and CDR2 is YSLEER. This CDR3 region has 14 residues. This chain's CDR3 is CASSQDGRGETQYF. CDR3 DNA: TGCGCCAGCAGCCAAGATGGCAGGGGTGAGACCCAGTACTTC.

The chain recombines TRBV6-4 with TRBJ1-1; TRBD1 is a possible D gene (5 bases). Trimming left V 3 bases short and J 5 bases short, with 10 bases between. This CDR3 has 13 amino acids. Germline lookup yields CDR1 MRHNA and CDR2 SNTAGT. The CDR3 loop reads CASSEGVGTEAFF. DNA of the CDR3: TGTGCCAGCAGTGAAGGGGTGGGGACTGAAGCTTTCTTT.

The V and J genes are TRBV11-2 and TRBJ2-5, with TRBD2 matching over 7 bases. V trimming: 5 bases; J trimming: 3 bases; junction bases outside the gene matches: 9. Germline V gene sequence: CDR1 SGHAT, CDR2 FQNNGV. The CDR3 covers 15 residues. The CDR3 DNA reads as TGTGCCAGCAGCCTCCCACTAGCGACCAAAGAGACCCAGTACTTC. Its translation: CASSLPLATKETQYF.

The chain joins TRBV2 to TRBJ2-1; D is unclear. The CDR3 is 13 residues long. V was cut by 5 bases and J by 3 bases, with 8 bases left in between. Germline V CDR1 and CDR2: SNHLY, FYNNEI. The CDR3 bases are TGTGCCAGCAGTATGCCAGACTACAATGAGCAGTTCTTC. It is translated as CASSMPDYNEQFF.

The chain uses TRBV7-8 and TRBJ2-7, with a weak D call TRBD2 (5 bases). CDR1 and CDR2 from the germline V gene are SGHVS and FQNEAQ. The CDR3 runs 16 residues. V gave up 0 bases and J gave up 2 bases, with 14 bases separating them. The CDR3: CASSLARVPGTYEQYF. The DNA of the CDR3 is TGTGCCAGCAGCTTAGCGAGGGTTCCGGGAACCTACGAGCAGTACTTC. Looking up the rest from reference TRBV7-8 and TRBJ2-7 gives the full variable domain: GAGVSQSPRYKVAKRGQDVALRCDPISGHVSLFWYQQALGQGPEFLTYFQNEAQLDKSGLPSDRFFAERPEGSVSTLKIQRTQQEDSAVYLCASSLARVPGTYEQYFGPGTRLTVT.

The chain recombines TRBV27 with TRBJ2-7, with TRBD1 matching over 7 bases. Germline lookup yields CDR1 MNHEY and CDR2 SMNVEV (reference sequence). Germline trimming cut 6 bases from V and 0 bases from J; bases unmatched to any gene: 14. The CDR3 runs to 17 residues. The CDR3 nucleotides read TGTGCCAGCAGGACAGGGTATCCGTCATCCCGCTCCTACGAGCAGTACTTC. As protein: CASRTGYPSSRSYEQYF.

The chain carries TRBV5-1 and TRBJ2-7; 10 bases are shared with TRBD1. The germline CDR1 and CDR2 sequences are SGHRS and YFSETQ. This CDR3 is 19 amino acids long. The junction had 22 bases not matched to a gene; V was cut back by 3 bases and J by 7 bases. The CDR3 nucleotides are TGCGCCAGCAGCTCCTCAGCTTGGGGCCCCAGACAGGGGGCGTGGGAGCAGTACTTC. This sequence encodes CASSSSAWGPRQGAWEQYF.

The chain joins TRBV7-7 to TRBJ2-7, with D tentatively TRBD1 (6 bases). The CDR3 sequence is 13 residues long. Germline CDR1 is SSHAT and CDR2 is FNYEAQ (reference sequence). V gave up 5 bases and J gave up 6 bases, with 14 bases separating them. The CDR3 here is CASSASGAREQYF. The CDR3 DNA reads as TGTGCCAGCAGCGCCTCAGGGGCCCGCGAGCAGTACTTC.

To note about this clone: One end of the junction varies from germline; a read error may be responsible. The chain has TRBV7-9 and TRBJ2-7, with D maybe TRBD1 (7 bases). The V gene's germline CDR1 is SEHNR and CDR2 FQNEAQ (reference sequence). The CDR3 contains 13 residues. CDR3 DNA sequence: TGTTCCAGCAGGGGGGCGGAGTCCTACGAGCAGTACTTC. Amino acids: CSSRGAESYEQYF.

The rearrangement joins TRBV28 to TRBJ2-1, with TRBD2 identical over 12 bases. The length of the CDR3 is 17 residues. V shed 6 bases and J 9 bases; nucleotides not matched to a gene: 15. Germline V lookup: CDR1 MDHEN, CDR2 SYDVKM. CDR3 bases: TGTGCCAGCAGATTTAGGTATCTAGCGGGAGGGCCCGGTGAGCAGTTCTTC. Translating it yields CASRFRYLAGGPGEQFF.

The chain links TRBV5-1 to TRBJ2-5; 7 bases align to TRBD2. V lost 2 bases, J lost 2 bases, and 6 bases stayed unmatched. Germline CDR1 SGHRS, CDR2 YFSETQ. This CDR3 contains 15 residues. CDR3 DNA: TGCGCCAGCAGCTTTGGGCTAGCGGTTCAAGAGACCCAGTACTTC. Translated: CASSFGLAVQETQYF.

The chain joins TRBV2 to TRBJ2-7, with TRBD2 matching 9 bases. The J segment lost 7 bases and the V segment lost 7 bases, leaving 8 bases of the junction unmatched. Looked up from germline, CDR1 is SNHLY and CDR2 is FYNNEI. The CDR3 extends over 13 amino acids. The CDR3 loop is CASNAGGPGEQYF. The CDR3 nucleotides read TGTGCCAGCAATGCGGGAGGGCCCGGAGAGCAGTACTTC. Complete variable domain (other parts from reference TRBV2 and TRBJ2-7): EPEVTQTPSHQVTQMGQEVILRCVPISNHLYFYWYRQILGQKVEFLVSFYNNEISEKSEIFDDQFSVERPDGSNFTLKIRSTKLEDSAMYFCASNAGGPGEQYFGPGTRLTVT.

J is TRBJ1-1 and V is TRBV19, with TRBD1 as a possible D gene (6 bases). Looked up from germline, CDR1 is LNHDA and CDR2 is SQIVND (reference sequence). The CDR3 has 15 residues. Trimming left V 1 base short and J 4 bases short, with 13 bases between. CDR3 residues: CASSIVGGSRTEAFF. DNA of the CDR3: TGTGCCAGTAGTATAGTAGGGGGAAGTCGCACTGAAGCTTTCTTT.

The CDR3 DNA reads as TGCGCCAGCAGCTTGGGGCTGGACAGGGTGGAGACCCAGTACTTC. It yields the protein CASSLGLDRVETQYF. The chain carries TRBV5-1 and TRBJ2-5, with 8 positions matching TRBD1. The ends lost 0 bases at V and 5 bases at J; junction bases unmatched: 6. The germline V gene has CDR1 SGHRS and CDR2 YFSETQ. This CDR3 contains 15 residues. Drawing the rest from reference TRBV5-1 and TRBJ2-5, the complete variable domain is KAGVTQTPRYLIKTRGQQVTLSCSPISGHRSVSWYQQTPGQGLQFLFEYFSETQRNKGNFPGRFSGRQFSNSRSEMNVSTLELGDSALYLCASSLGLDRVETQYFGPGTRLLVL.

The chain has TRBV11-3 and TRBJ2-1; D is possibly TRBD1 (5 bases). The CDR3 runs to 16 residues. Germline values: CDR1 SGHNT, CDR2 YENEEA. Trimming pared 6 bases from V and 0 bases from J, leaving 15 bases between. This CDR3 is CASSHKGFGSYNEQFF. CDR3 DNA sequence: TGTGCCAGCAGTCATAAGGGGTTCGGCTCCTACAATGAGCAGTTCTTC.

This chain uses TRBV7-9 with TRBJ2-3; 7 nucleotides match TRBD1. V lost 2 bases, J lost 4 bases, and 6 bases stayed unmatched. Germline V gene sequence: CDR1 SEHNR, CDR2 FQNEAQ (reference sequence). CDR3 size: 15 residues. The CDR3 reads CASSLLGTASDTQYF. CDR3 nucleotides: TGTGCCAGCAGCTTACTAGGGACAGCTTCAGATACGCAGTATTTT. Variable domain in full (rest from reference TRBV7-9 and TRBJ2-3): DTGVSQNPRHKITKRGQNVTFRCDPISEHNRLYWYRQTLGQGPEFLTYFQNEAQLEKSRLLSDRFSAERPKGSFSTLEIQRTEQGDSAMYLCASSLLGTASDTQYFGPGTRLTVL.

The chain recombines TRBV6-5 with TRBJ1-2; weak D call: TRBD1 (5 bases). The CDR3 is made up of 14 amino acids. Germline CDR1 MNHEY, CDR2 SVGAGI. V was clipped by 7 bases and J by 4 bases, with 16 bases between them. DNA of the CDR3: TGTGCCAGCACTAACATCAAAAGGGGCTATGGCTACACCTTC. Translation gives CASTNIKRGYGYTF.

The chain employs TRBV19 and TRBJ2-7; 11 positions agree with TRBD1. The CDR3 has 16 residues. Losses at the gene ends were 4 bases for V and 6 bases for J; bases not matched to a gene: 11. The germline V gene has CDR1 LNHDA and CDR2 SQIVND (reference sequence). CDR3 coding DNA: TGTGCCAGTAGTACTACCGGGACAGGGGGAGGATGCGAGCAGTACTTC. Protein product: CASSTTGTGGGCEQYF.

CDR3 sequence: CASSTQQETEAFF. Written as DNA, the CDR3 is TGTGCCAGCAGCACCCAACAGGAAACTGAAGCTTTCTTT. The chain recombines TRBV7-3 with TRBJ1-1; weak D call: TRBD1 (5 bases). The V end lost 5 bases, the J end lost 5 bases, and 12 bases lay between the germline ends. The germline V gene has CDR1 SGHTA and CDR2 FQGTGA. CDR3 size: 13 residues.

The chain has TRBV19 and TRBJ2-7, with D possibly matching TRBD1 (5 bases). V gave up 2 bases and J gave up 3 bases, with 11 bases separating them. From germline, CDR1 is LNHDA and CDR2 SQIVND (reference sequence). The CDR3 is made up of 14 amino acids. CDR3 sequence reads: CASSINGANYEQYF. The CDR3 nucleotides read TGTGCCAGTAGTATAAATGGGGCGAACTACGAGCAGTACTTC.